The rows below give T cell receptor beta chains drawn from one sample of a study of control samples from healthy donors and cancer patients. The assay was immunoSEQ multiplex PCR, and TCRdb's table has in-frame clones only and misses some. The data contain about 170,000 clones, about 90% of them singletons. Material: blood. These receptors came from a man aged 30 to 39 in good health. Each CDR3 is given with its conserved first and last residue. D genes are given only for firm matches. The size entry is marked missing in some rows and otherwise reads once, few, many or a size class.

cdr3_nt | cdr3_aa | d_call | j_call | v_call | clone_size
TGTGCCAGCTCACCTCAGCGGGAGCGGTCCTACAATGAGCAGTTCTTC | CASSPQRERSYNEQFF | TRBD2 | TRBJ2-1 | TRBV18 | -
TGTGCCAGCAGCTTAGAGATGGGAAACTATGGCTACACCTTC | CASSLEMGNYGYTF | - | TRBJ1-2 | TRBV7-8 | once
TGTGCCAGCTCACCGACTAGCGGGAGGAAATACAATGAGCAGTTCTTC | CASSPTSGRKYNEQFF | TRBD2 | TRBJ2-1 | TRBV18 | -
TGTGCCAGCAGCCAAGTGGCGGGATCGGAGACCCAGTACTTC | CASSQVAGSETQYF | - | TRBJ2-5 | TRBV14 | -
TGTGCCAGCAGACTCGACAACCAGCCCCAGCATTTT | CASRLDNQPQHF | - | TRBJ1-5 | TRBV2 | -
TGTGCCAGCACCCAGCGGGAAGGTGGCTACACCTTC | CASTQREGGYTF | - | TRBJ1-2 | TRBV6-5 | -
TGTGCCAGCAGCGCCAGCTCTCGAGGAGGGTACGAGCAGTACTTC | CASSASSRGGYEQYF | - | TRBJ2-7 | TRBV2 | -
TGTGCCAGCAGCCCCTCAGGGGTCCGCAATCAGCCCCAGCATTTT | CASSPSGVRNQPQHF | - | TRBJ1-5 | TRBV9 | -
TGTGCCAGCAATCAGGATTCACCCCTCCACTTT | CASNQDSPLHF | - | TRBJ1-6 | TRBV28 | once
TGTGCCAGCATCCCAGCCACCTATAATTCACCCCTCCACTTT | CASIPATYNSPLHF | - | TRBJ1-6 | TRBV6-2/TRBV6-3 | few
TGTGCCAGCAGTTTCTCCAGATTAGCGGGAGCTATCGAAACAGATACGCAGTATTTT | CASSFSRLAGAIETDTQYF | TRBD2 | TRBJ2-3 | TRBV27 | -
TGTGCCAGCAGCTTTTATAGCAATCAGCCCCAGCATTTT | CASSFYSNQPQHF | - | TRBJ1-5 | TRBV5-8 | -
TGCGCCAGCAGCTTGGAGGGCAGGGACAATGAGCAGTTCTTC | CASSLEGRDNEQFF | - | TRBJ2-1 | TRBV5-1 | -
TGTGCCAGTAGTATAGAAGGCAATCAGCCCCAGCATTTT | CASSIEGNQPQHF | - | TRBJ1-5 | TRBV19 | -